These 12 T cell receptor beta chains share one sample of origin, sequenced in a study of low-dose radiotherapy and immunotherapy resistance in tumors. Gene-specific TRAV and TRBV primers were used for first-strand cDNA, covering alpha and beta chains. It was with a constant-region primer and a V-primer adapter that TCRs were amplified over about 20 PCR cycles. TCRdb reprocessed the reads via MiXCR and lists one record per CDR3 protein. The sample contains under 20,000 distinct CDR3 sequences, around 72% of which appear only once. These TCRs come from a human donor with advanced metastatic prostate, ovarian, gallbladder or colorectal cancer (not recorded which). This table probably holds off-target reads from a library built for another chain.

The rearrangement links TRBV28 to TRBJ2-2; unclear D gene. Germline CDR1 and CDR2: MDHEN and SYDVKM. The CDR3 has 14 amino acids. The ends were cut back, 3 bases at V and 2 bases at J, with 7 bases in the middle. As DNA, the CDR3 is TGTGCCAGCAGTTTTCCCGGAAACACCGGGGAGCTGTTTTTT. It specifies CASSFPGNTGELFF.

This clonotype was seen more than once but under ten times. This chain uses TRBV28 with TRBJ1-2; D remains unclear. The CDR3 loop spans 12 amino acids. Trimming shortened V by 6 bases and J by 0 bases, and 5 bases separated the two germline ends. Germline CDR1 is MDHEN and CDR2 is SYDVKM. Here the CDR3 DNA reads TGTGCCAGCAGCACTGCTAACTATGGCTACACCTTC. Translating it yields CASSTANYGYTF.

The chain is built from TRBV29-1 and TRBJ2-7; no definite D call. Germline V lookup: CDR1 SQVTM, CDR2 ANQGSEA. This CDR3 contains 12 residues. Trimming left V 4 bases short and J 3 bases short, with 10 bases between. The CDR3 region is CSVADGVYEQYF. The CDR3 nucleotides are TGCAGCGTTGCGGACGGAGTCTACGAGCAGTACTTC.

This chain uses TRBV24-1 with TRBJ1-2; no firm D call. This CDR3 has 13 residues. CDR1 and CDR2 (germline): KGHDR, SFDVKD. The ends were cut back, 3 bases at V and 3 bases at J, with 7 bases in the middle. CDR3 protein: CATSDPQDYGYTF. For the CDR3, the DNA is TGTGCCACCAGTGATCCCCAGGACTATGGCTACACCTTC.

On this clonotype: At one of its ends the junction is not consistent with the germline gene, which may arise from a read error. V gene TRBV6-8 combines with J gene TRBJ2-1; TRBD2 matches at 14 bases. This CDR3 comprises 15 residues. Germline-derived CDR1 and CDR2 are MNHGY and SAAAGT. The CDR3 protein is CANSYGTSGSYEQFF. CDR3 coding DNA: TGTGCCAACAGTTACGGGACTAGCGGGAGCTATGAGCAGTTCTTC.

J is TRBJ2-7 and V is TRBV20-1; D may be TRBD1 (6 bases). Germline-derived CDR1 and CDR2 are DFQATT and SNEGSKA (reference sequence). The ends were cut back, 4 bases at V and 0 bases at J, with 16 bases in the middle. The CDR3 is 15 residues long. CDR3 sequence (DNA): TGCAGTGCTAATGCGGCAGGGGACGTCTCCTACGAGCAGTACTTC. Amino acids: CSANAAGDVSYEQYF.

This chain uses TRBV12-5 with TRBJ2-1; 7 positions agree with TRBD1. This CDR3 region has 15 residues. The V segment lost 5 bases and the J segment 2 bases; nucleotides outside the gene matches: 6. Germline V lookup: CDR1 LGHNT, CDR2 FRNRAP. The CDR3 region has the DNA TGTGCTAGTGGTCCCGGACAGGCCCCCTACAATGAGCAGTTCTTC. Its translation: CASGPGQAPYNEQFF.

V usage is TRBV5-4 and J usage is TRBJ1-1; D ambiguous. CDR3 size: 15 residues. The germline V gene encodes CDR1 SGHNT and CDR2 YYREEE (reference sequence). The germline V and J ends were trimmed by 4 bases and 0 bases, with 13 bases remaining between them. CDR3 nucleotide sequence: TGTGCCAGCAGCCCAGATGTGGATATGAACACTGAAGCTTTCTTT. Its translation: CASSPDVDMNTEAFF.

The rearrangement uses TRBV21-1 and TRBJ2-2; the D call TRBD2 from the table was never checked on the DNA. TRBV21-1 is assigned pseudogene status. The CDR3 length is 15 residues. The CDR3 loop is CASNRLAGPTGELFF. The CDR3 nucleotides are TGTGCCAGCAATCGACTAGCCGGTCCCACCGGGGAGCTGTTTTTT.

The chain uses TRBV12-3 or TRBV12-4 and TRBJ2-6; D remains unclear. V gave up 5 bases and J gave up 2 bases, with 13 bases separating them. This CDR3 contains 16 residues. In DNA form, the CDR3 reads TGTGCCAGCAGTCGCACCGGTGGCACTGGGGCCAACGTCCTGACTTTC. Protein product: CASSRTGGTGANVLTF.

V usage is TRBV23-1 and J usage is TRBJ2-5; D not resolved. TRBV23-1 is recorded as an ORF, its role being uncertain. The CDR3 runs 16 residues. V was shortened by 4 bases and J by 0 bases, with 15 bases between the two germline ends. CDR3 sequence: CASSPPHLGYQETQYF. The CDR3, as DNA: TGCGCCAGCAGTCCCCCCCATCTAGGGTACCAAGAGACCCAGTACTTC.

Only a few counts were recorded for this clonotype. At one end the junction does not follow the germline gene, possibly because of a read error. The DNA for the CDR3 is TGTGCCAGCAGTCCACCCGGGACAACTAACAATGAAGCTTTCTTT. Its protein is CASSPPGTTNNEAFF. The chain carries TRBV28 and TRBJ1-1, with a weak D call TRBD1 (6 bases). Germline CDR1 reads MDHEN; CDR2 reads SYDVKM. The CDR3 loop spans 15 amino acids.